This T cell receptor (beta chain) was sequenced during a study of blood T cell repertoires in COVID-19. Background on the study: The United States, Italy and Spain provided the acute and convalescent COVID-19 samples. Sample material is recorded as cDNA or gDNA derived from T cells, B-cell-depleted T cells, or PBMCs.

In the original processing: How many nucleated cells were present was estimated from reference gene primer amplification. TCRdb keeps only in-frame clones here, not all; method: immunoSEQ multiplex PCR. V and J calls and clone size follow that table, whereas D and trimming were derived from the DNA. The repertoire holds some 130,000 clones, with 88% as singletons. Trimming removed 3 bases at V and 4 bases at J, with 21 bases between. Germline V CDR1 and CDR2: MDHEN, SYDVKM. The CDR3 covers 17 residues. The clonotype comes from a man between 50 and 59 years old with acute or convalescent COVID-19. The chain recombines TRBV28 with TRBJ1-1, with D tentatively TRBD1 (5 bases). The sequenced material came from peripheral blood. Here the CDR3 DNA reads TGTGCCAGCAGTTTGGGCGGGGCAGGGAGTTGGCCCACTGAAGCTTTCTTT. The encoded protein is CASSLGGAGSWPTEAFF.